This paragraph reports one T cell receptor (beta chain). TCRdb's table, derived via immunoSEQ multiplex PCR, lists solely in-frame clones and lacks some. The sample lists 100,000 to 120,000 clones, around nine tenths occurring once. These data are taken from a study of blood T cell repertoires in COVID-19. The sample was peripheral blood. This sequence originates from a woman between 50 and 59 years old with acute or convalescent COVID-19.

Here the CDR3 DNA reads TGTGCCAGTAGCCCGGGACTAGCGGACCTAAAAATGGGATACGAGCAGTACTTC. It translates to CASSPGLADLKMGYEQYF. The chain has TRBV19 and TRBJ2-7; 11 nucleotides align to TRBD2. The CDR3 consists of 18 residues. V was pared by 6 bases and J by 4 bases, with 17 bases of the junction left unmatched. Per the germline V gene, CDR1 is LNHDA and CDR2 is SQIVND (reference sequence).